This T cell receptor (beta chain) is from a study of cytomegalovirus exposure and HLA in healthy donors (dated by TCRdb to about 2017). The study in broad terms: According to an earlier analysis of 587 of the donors, 150 million to 200 million T cells yielded roughly 110 million unique TCR beta sequences and more than 250 Gb of sequence data. About 300 gigabases of sequencing data and approximately 85 million unique TCR sequences were included in an early release covering 550 to 800 HLA-typed donors. The genetic ancestry cluster associated with self-reported Caucasian donors included roughly 84% of the 300 to 450 genotyped donors. The study aimed to test whether signatures of past pathogen exposure could be identified by cataloging public T cell receptors. The study used immunosequencing to profile the T cell repertoires of approximately 650 subjects and linked those repertoires to cytomegalovirus serostatus. Besides the first cohort of roughly 640 subjects, a separate validation cohort made up of 120 different subjects was used. High-throughput TCR immunosequencing, statistical association of individual TCRs with disease status, and machine learning were combined to predict cytomegalovirus infection status. To study patterns of TCR occurrence, a later analysis re-analyzed previously published TCR beta repertoires from just over 650 donors and added high-resolution HLA genotyping. The later analysis used no new phenotypic data to find candidate immune exposures, relying instead on TCR beta sequences and their occurrence across donors. An earlier analysis of some 500 of the donors used high-throughput TCR beta sequencing to judge whether each TCR beta V gene segment behaved as functional or pseudogenic. Donor age, sex, ethnicity and CMV serostatus were compiled together with the repertoire data. A later genetic analysis used genome-wide SNP genotypes for about 60% of the roughly 700 donors, treating that subset as a discovery cohort. Every discovery cohort repertoire had been produced on one sequencing platform. Both class I and class II loci were covered by HLA typing, at four-digit resolution. Typing coverage differed by locus: A, B, C, DRB1 and DQB1 were typed in roughly 620-630 donors, DQA1 in around 500, DPA1 in roughly 590, and DPB1 in about 450. Because of strong linkage in the cohort, five DR-DQ haplotypes were treated as single units for association and clustering. On average, roughly 250,000 unique TCR beta nucleotide sequences were sequenced per donor among 398 genotyped donors of the cohort, with 15% to 20% of those sequences being non-productive.

Paper-wide results and their limitations: The classifier was reported to diagnose cytomegalovirus status with high specificity and sensitivity in both the original and validation cohorts. The sequencing pipeline was judged likely to have produced a cluster of highly shared sequence variants as a technical artifact. In a later analysis, most CMV-associated TCR beta chains were found to appear HLA-restricted, with HLA associations seemingly driven largely by CMV exposure. Roughly uniform sequencing depth across donors was assumed in presence/absence analyses, although this assumption may not hold. A later analysis associated about 18,000 TCR beta sequences with specific HLA alleles at a false discovery rate of 0.05. HLA typing was unavailable for some donors at each locus, so association tests used only the typed subset. Correlated functional status among segregating V segments might be attributable to linkage disequilibrium, but an unknown experimental factor could not be ruled out. The study gave a list of 150 to 200 TCR beta chains associated with cytomegalovirus. An earlier analysis of 450 to 750 of the donors showed that most TCR beta V segments appeared in productive rearrangements either about 87% or about 30% of the time, which broadly matched IMGT annotations. Across donors, most TCR sequences were observed very rarely, whereas some public TCRs were present in many individuals. Because counts were too low, about 18 rarely observed V segments, including chromosome 9 orphons, were excluded from the earlier analysis of around 590 of the donors. A later analysis reported that several top co-occurrence clusters appeared linked to parvovirus B19, influenza, CMV and Epstein-Barr virus. In a later analysis, the rate of TCR association differed among HLA loci, with DRB1 alleles having the most associated TCRs and HLA-C alleles having the fewest. The only immune exposure information available for the cohort was CMV serostatus. Strong co-occurrence of HLA alleles, especially DR and DQ, made assigning TCR associations to individual alleles difficult. V-gene and J-gene trimming of TCR beta chains was associated with a missense DCLRE1C variant in a later genetic analysis, and the association was replicated in an independent cohort. Compared with the roughly 720-donor mean, donors in an Asian-associated ancestry cluster had fewer N-insertions in productive TCRs, according to a later genetic analysis. Only TCR beta chains were sequenced in this cohort, and the absence of alpha or paired-chain data limited detectable features. Three of the identified cytomegalovirus-associated TCR beta chains were confirmed in vitro to be specific for cytomegalovirus antigens. Because the 87-base-pair reads could not distinguish some IMGT-functional V segments, including TRBV6-2 and TRBV6-3, those segments were excluded. A further reported finding was that TCR beta sequences accurately predicted the HLA-A and HLA-B alleles for most subjects in the first cohort. The authors suggested that the approach could potentially be extended to other disease states and immunological phenotypes. In a later analysis, HLA-associated TCR beta chains showed more clonal expansion and lower generation probabilities than non-associated chains that were equally common.

The method behind the library was the immunoSEQ multiplex PCR assay. The multiplex PCR relied on a mix of 60 forward primers for TCR Vbeta segments and 13 reverse primers for TCR Jbeta segments. A multiplex PCR assay on genomic DNA amplified the CDR3 region of rearranged TCR beta genes. On the Illumina HiSeq System, the amplified TCR beta libraries were sequenced as 87-base-pair reads. As for the authors' bioinformatics: A later analysis counted approximately 84 million unique TCR beta chains across the 650 to 800 repertoires, and around 9.9 million of these chains were shared by at least two donors. To remove PCR and sequencing errors, raw reads were error-corrected and collapsed into unique sequences using a nearest-neighbor algorithm that merged closely related sequences. V, D and J gene segments were assigned by aligning CDR3 sequences to IMGT reference sequences. For a sequence to be retained, a match of at least six nucleotides to both a V gene segment and a J gene segment was required. A rearrangement counted as productive if the CDR3 had no stop codons and remained in frame with V and J, and every other rearrangement counted as non-productive. Following IMGT convention, CDR3 was defined as the stretch from the second conserved V-encoded cysteine up to the conserved J-encoded phenylalanine. Sequences without an unambiguous match to a single V gene segment were excluded from the earlier analysis of a few hundred of the donors. An earlier analysis of approximately 590 of the donors called V segments functional above 56.7% productive rearrangements and segregating when the between-donor standard deviation exceeded 5%. A statistical classification framework was developed to diagnose cytomegalovirus status using the catalog of TCR beta chain sequences. In a later analysis, V and J genes were assigned by comparing TCR nucleotide sequences against IMGT/GENE-DB human TR gene sequences. The TCRdist pipeline was used in a later analysis to assign CDR3 sequences and most-parsimonious VDJ recombination scenarios. In a later analysis, each TCR beta chain was defined by its CDR3 amino acid sequence together with its V-gene family, and reads without a unique V-gene family were excluded. A later analysis removed 500 to 600 highly shared, low-generation-probability nucleotide sequences to deal with suspected cross-contamination and a sequencing artifact. For each public chain, a later analysis derived a clonal expansion index from normalized ranks of inferred template counts within each repertoire. A later analysis computed generation probabilities with a VDJ recombination model fitted to out-of-frame rearrangements, and checked the results against IGoR. In a later analysis, TCR-TCR, TCR-HLA and TCR-CMV co-occurrence was scored with hypergeometric tests, and a repertoire-size bias correction was applied to TCR pairs. False discovery rates were estimated in a later analysis by permuting HLA or CMV assignments 20 times. In a later analysis, co-occurring TCRs were grouped using DBSCAN, and TCRdist sequence similarity was added for clustering within HLA-allele-positive subsets. Co-occurrence clustering excluded repertoires with fewer than 30,000 or more than 120,000 public chains, plus five with anomalous nucleotide sharing. Held by TCRdb, this immuneACCESS table contains in-frame sequences only and omits some clones. Under half of the omission traces to an unresolved V gene where checked; the cause of the rest is unknown. Clone size and V and J calls were adopted from that table, with D and trimming inferred from the DNA. In this sample the table shows roughly 150,000 clones, roughly 87% of which occur a single time. Of the sample, around 6.2% is held by the ten largest clones.

In total, roughly 670 healthy bone marrow donors made up the cohort. All cohort members were sampled while nominally healthy, although unrecorded immune exposures were likely present. The donor was CMV seropositive and belonged to the group of a few hundred seropositive cohort members. Each donor provided a peripheral blood sample, and peripheral blood mononuclear cells were used for TCR beta sequencing. Genomic DNA was extracted from the blood cell samples with the Qiagen DNeasy Blood Extraction Kit. Measured from the cysteine to the phenylalanine, the CDR3 is 13 residues long. Only the CDR3 part of the read is kept: 39 bases, read in frame from the first base. The germline V gene yields SGHDT for CDR1 and YYEEEE for CDR2. A distance of 9 bases separates the germline ends of V and J, which lose 3 bases and 5 bases respectively. Regarding this clone: The antigen it recognizes is unknown. No per-base quality is available; no much larger clone lies one base away.

Sequenced material: PBMCs. The origin of this receptor is a man under 40 in good health and CMV-seropositive. The sequence joins TRBV5-6 to TRBJ1-3; no confident D gene assignment can be made. The CDR3: CASSSGRRNTIYF. The DNA sequence reads TGTGCCAGCAGCTCGGGGAGGAGAAACACCATATATTTT.